The source of this TCR beta chain is a study of blood T cell repertoires in COVID-19. Across the whole study: Researchers got acute and convalescent COVID-19 samples from the United States, Italy and Spain. Sources were T cells, B-cell-depleted T cells, or PBMCs; the material itself was cDNA or gDNA.

The data were produced by immunoSEQ multiplex PCR, yet TCRdb's version contains in-frame clones alone and is incomplete. The sample contains about 24,000 clones, around 88% of which appear only once. This CDR3 is 17 amino acids long. Unmatched junction bases numbered 12, after V lost 5 bases and J lost 2 bases. In germline, CDR1 is SGHTA, CDR2 FQGNSA. This sequence joins TRBV7-2 and TRBJ2-7; 10 positions agree with TRBD2. Sequences were obtained from peripheral blood. This clonotype was sampled from a human donor with active COVID-19. The donor label of this sample is uncertain. CDR3 sequence reads: CASSLTPGLANTYEQYF. CDR3 nucleotides: TGTGCCAGCAGCCTTACCCCGGGACTAGCGAATACCTACGAGCAGTACTTC. Filled out from reference TRBV7-2 and TRBJ2-7, the complete variable domain reads GAGVSQSPSNKVTEKGKDVELRCDPISGHTALYWYRQSLGQGLEFLIYFQGNSAPDKSGLPSDRFSAERTGGSVSTLTIQRTQQEDSAVYLCASSLTPGLANTYEQYFGPGTRLTVT.